This TCR beta chain was recovered during a study of cytomegalovirus exposure and HLA in healthy donors. Points from the study as a whole: Upon later analysis, TCR association rates were observed to vary by HLA locus, being highest for DRB1 and lowest for HLA-C. Later analysis identified about 17,000 TCR beta sequences associated with HLA alleles, using a false discovery rate threshold of 0.05. In a later analysis, most CMV-associated TCR beta chains appeared HLA-restricted.

Researchers ran the PCR with 60 Vbeta and 13 Jbeta primers. This table comes from immunoSEQ multiplex PCR, and its TCRdb copy is limited to in-frame clones, with some not included. The data contain 110,000 or so clones, over 70% of them seen just once; the ten biggest clones take up about 5.7%. Turning to this clone: The target antigen is unknown.

The CDR3 spans 19 residues. Trimming took 4 bases from V and 3 from J; bases not matched to a gene: 17. Germline V lookup: CDR1 MDHEN, CDR2 SYDVKM. The sequence derives from a male donor in good health and CMV-seronegative. The sequenced material came from PBMCs. The gene calls are TRBV28 and TRBJ2-1, with TRBD1 identical over 8 bases. DNA for the CDR3: TGTGCCAGCAGTTCAGGGGGCGGGACCCCATTTGTACTCTACAATGAGCAGTTCTTC. This translates into CASSSGGGTPFVLYNEQFF.